The T cell receptor (beta chain) under discussion was sequenced for a study of blood T cell repertoires in COVID-19. In assigning cohorts, the study relied on participant-reported clinical history. The length of the CDR3 is 12 residues. CDR1 and CDR2 from the germline V gene are MGHRA and YSYEKL. Trimming cost V 1 base and J 8 bases, with 6 bases left between them. TCRdb's table, derived via immunoSEQ multiplex PCR, lists solely in-frame clones and lacks some. Among around 250,000 clones listed, over 75% were seen once. The source material was PBMCs or T cells enriched from blood (not recorded which). The receptor comes from a woman aged 50 to 60 who had recovered from COVID-19. V gene TRBV4-1 combines with J gene TRBJ2-1; D call uncertain. In nucleotides, the CDR3 is TGCGCCAGCAGCCAAGTTCTCGATGAGCAGTTCTTC. It is translated as CASSQVLDEQFF.